What follows are 18 T cell receptor beta chains derived from one specimen sequenced in a study of blood T cell repertoires in COVID-19 (dated by TCRdb to 2020 to 2021). The receptor library was made with the immunoSEQ multiplex PCR assay. Here the immuneACCESS table is served through TCRdb, limited to in-frame sequences with V and J called. Missing clones are a known gap in these copies; in checked studies unresolved V genes cover under half, and the rest lacks a known reason. The sample yields tens of thousands of clones; around 89% were counted once. Jointly, the top ten make up about 9.6% of the sample. Source material: peripheral blood. These receptor sequences come from a human donor in a cohort sampled during active COVID-19.

The chain links TRBV6-6 to TRBJ2-5; 7 bases map to TRBD1. This CDR3 has 16 amino acids. V shed 5 bases and J 1 base; nucleotides not matched to a gene: 10. Germline CDR1 MNHNY, CDR2 SVGAGI (reference sequence). CDR3 sequence: CASSRPADRVQETQYF. The CDR3, as DNA: TGTGCCAGCAGTCGCCCCGCCGACAGGGTCCAAGAGACCCAGTACTTC.

The chain is built from TRBV5-6 and TRBJ2-3; 9 nucleotides align to TRBD2. CDR3 length: 16 amino acids. Germline trimming cut 4 bases from V and 4 bases from J; bases unmatched to any gene: 10. Per germline, CDR1 SGHDT and CDR2 YYEEEE. The CDR3 DNA reads TGTGCCAGCAGCCCTACGACTAGCGGAACCCCAGATACGCAGTATTTT. Amino acids: CASSPTTSGTPDTQYF.

The chain recombines TRBV3-1 (or the pseudogene TRBV3-2) with TRBJ2-7; 10 positions match TRBD2. The CDR3 runs to 15 residues. V dropped 2 bases and J dropped 5; count of bases not matched to a gene: 6. Per the germline V gene, CDR1 is LGHDT and CDR2 is YNNKEL (reference sequence). CDR3 loop: CASSQSSGGVNEQYF. CDR3 coding DNA: TGTGCCAGCAGCCAATCTAGCGGGGGAGTCAACGAGCAGTACTTC.

The V gene is TRBV27, the J gene TRBJ2-7; D is possibly TRBD2 (6 bases). Trimming left V 7 bases short and J 0 bases short, with 16 bases between. CDR3 length: 15 amino acids. Germline V lookup: CDR1 MNHEY, CDR2 SMNVEV (reference sequence). DNA of the CDR3: TGTGCCAGCACCACTATAGGAGGGAGCTCCTACGAGCAGTACTTC. Translation gives CASTTIGGSSYEQYF.

This clone was found once. This sequence joins TRBV5-8 and TRBJ1-6, with D possibly being TRBD1 (6 bases). Per germline, CDR1 SGHTS and CDR2 YDEGEE. The V gene lost 3 bases and the J gene lost 8 bases, with 18 bases spanning the gap. The CDR3 loop spans 16 amino acids. The CDR3 bases are TGTGCCAGCAGCTACAGGCTGACAGGATCATATTCACCCCTCCACTTT. Translation gives CASSYRLTGSYSPLHF.

V is TRBV25-1 and J is TRBJ1-2; D perhaps matches TRBD1 (5 bases). Per germline, CDR1 MGHDK and CDR2 SYGVNS. This CDR3 comprises 15 residues. With 4 bases removed from V and 0 bases from J, the gap between germline ends came to 12 bases. Here the CDR3 DNA reads TGTGCCAGCAGTGGGTGGGGGGTTGCTAACTATGGCTACACCTTC. Its translation: CASSGWGVANYGYTF.

This chain joins TRBV5-4 and TRBJ1-1, with TRBD1 matching 9 bases. Germline CDR1 is SGHNT and CDR2 is YYREEE (reference sequence). V was pared by 1 base and J by 1 base, with 5 bases of the junction left unmatched. This CDR3 spans 16 amino acids. The DNA of the CDR3 is TGTGCCAGCAGCTTGCCCGCGGGACAGGGGAACACTGAAGCTTTCTTT. Encoded protein: CASSLPAGQGNTEAFF.

The chain combines TRBV5-1 with TRBJ2-1; TRBD2 matches at 10 bases. The CDR3 spans 16 residues. Germline CDR1 and CDR2: SGHRS and YFSETQ. Germline trimming cut 0 bases from V and 7 bases from J; bases unmatched to any gene: 7. For the CDR3, the DNA is TGCGCCAGCAGCTTGGATCCTAGCGGGAGTGGGAATGAGCAGTTCTTC. Protein sequence: CASSLDPSGSGNEQFF.

The chain recombines TRBV5-1 with TRBJ1-6; TRBD1 agrees at 8 bases. The CDR3 extends over 15 amino acids. Germline assignment: CDR1 SGHRS and CDR2 YFSETQ. With 4 bases clipped from V and 5 bases from J, the junction kept 5 bases outside the gene matches. The CDR3 sequence is CASSVDRVDNSPLHF. In DNA, the CDR3 is TGCGCCAGCAGCGTGGACAGGGTAGATAATTCACCCCTCCACTTT.

CDR3 coding DNA: TGTGCCAGCAGCGGGGGGAGCACTGAAGCTTTCTTT. Translating it yields CASSGGSTEAFF. V and J are TRBV3-1 (or the pseudogene TRBV3-2) and TRBJ1-1; D might be TRBD1 (5 bases). The ends were cut back, 5 bases at V and 4 bases at J, with 8 bases in the middle. CDR1 and CDR2 from the germline V gene are LGHDT and YNNKEL (reference sequence). The CDR3 sequence is 12 residues long.

The chain has TRBV28 and TRBJ1-2; tentative D call: TRBD1 (5 bases). Looked up from germline, CDR1 is MDHEN and CDR2 is SYDVKM. V was clipped by 7 bases and J by 1 base, with 16 bases between them. The CDR3 spans 15 residues. The CDR3 loop reads CASTEWGVVNYGYTF. The CDR3 DNA reads TGTGCCAGCACCGAATGGGGCGTCGTTAACTATGGCTACACCTTC.

V usage is TRBV12-2 and J usage is TRBJ1-6. TRBV12-2 is annotated as a pseudogene. The CDR3 consists of 14 residues. This CDR3 is CASRAPAGRATLHF. For the CDR3, the DNA is TGTGCAAGTCGCGCTCCAGCGGGGCGGGCAACCCTCCACTTT.

This clone was counted a few times. The rearrangement links TRBV19 to TRBJ1-5; TRBD1 matches at 8 bases. V lost 5 bases to trimming and J lost 1 base; unmatched junction nucleotides: 4. Per germline, CDR1 LNHDA and CDR2 SQIVND (reference sequence). CDR3 length equals 15 residues. The CDR3 nucleotides are TGTGCCAGTAGTGCCGGACAGGGCAGCAATCAGCCCCAGCATTTT. As protein: CASSAGQGSNQPQHF.

This chain connects TRBV4-1 to TRBJ2-7, with TRBD2 matching over 8 bases. Germline lookup yields CDR1 MGHRA and CDR2 YSYEKL. The CDR3 is 16 amino acids. V lost 1 base, J lost 2 bases, and 7 bases stayed unmatched. This CDR3 is CASSQVPGRAAYEQYF. The DNA of the CDR3 is TGCGCCAGCAGCCAAGTCCCCGGGAGGGCCGCCTACGAGCAGTACTTC.

V gene TRBV21-1 combines with J gene TRBJ2-5; the table's D call, TRBD2, has no DNA check behind it. TRBV21-1 is termed a pseudogene. CDR3 length equals 16 residues. CDR3 protein: CASSKVKTSTIETQYF. CDR3 DNA sequence: TGTGCCAGCAGCAAAGTTAAGACTTCAACAATCGAGACCCAGTACTTC.

The chain has TRBV19 and TRBJ1-1; TRBD1 is a possible D gene (5 bases). The germline gives CDR1 LNHDA, CDR2 SQIVND (reference sequence). V lost 8 bases to trimming and J lost 1 base, with 14 bases between them. CDR3 size: 14 residues. CDR3: CASSVGGSNTEAFF. CDR3 coding DNA: TGTGCCAGTTCCGTCGGGGGGTCGAACACTGAAGCTTTCTTT.

This clone was observed a few times. V is TRBV5-4 and J is TRBJ2-3; D ambiguous. The CDR3 loop spans 16 amino acids. The V gene lost 4 bases and the J gene lost 1 base, with 16 bases spanning the gap. Germline lookup yields CDR1 SGHNT and CDR2 YYREEE (reference sequence). CDR3 coding DNA: TGTGCCAGCAGCCCCGTGACGGCTAGTGGCACAGATACGCAGTATTTT. Translation gives CASSPVTASGTDTQYF.

The rearrangement joins TRBV19 to TRBJ2-4, with D maybe TRBD1 (5 bases). Germline V gene lookup returns CDR1 LNHDA and CDR2 SQIVND (reference sequence). The CDR3 is 13 residues long. Trimming cost V 1 base and J 6 bases, with 7 bases left between them. CDR3 nucleotide sequence: TGTGCCAGTAGTATAGCCAGGGCAAACATTCAGTACTTC. This translates into CASSIARANIQYF.